This TCR beta chain was recovered during a study of cytomegalovirus exposure and HLA in healthy donors. Turning to the study itself: The use of the same platform for the roughly 110 validation repertoires and the 550 to 700 first-cohort repertoires was reported by a later analysis. Findings and caveats of the study: Among TCR beta chains, those listed as cytomegalovirus-associated numbered roughly 150.

The donors formed part of the approximately 110-subject validation cohort, distinct from the roughly 660-subject first cohort. V was pared by 6 bases and J by 8 bases, with 12 bases of the junction left unmatched. CDR1 and CDR2 (germline): WSHSY, SAAADI. The CDR3 has 14 residues. Clones were sequenced by immunoSEQ multiplex PCR, and TCRdb holds only the in-frame ones, with some missing. This table holds 200,000 or so clones, approximately 87% found once. In this sample, this clone turned up a few times. Its antigen is as yet unknown. The TCR originated in a woman under 30 in good health and CMV-seronegative. The chain joins TRBV10-2 to TRBJ1-2; 7 nucleotides line up with TRBD1. Sequencing used PBMCs. The CDR3 sequence is CASSQNRGSEGYTF. CDR3 in DNA: TGCGCCAGCAGCCAAAACAGGGGATCCGAGGGCTACACCTTC.